This entry features one T cell receptor (beta chain) sequence. Antigen specificity is unknown. The sample belongs to a study of cytomegalovirus exposure and HLA in healthy donors. At the level of the study: In a later analysis, the roughly 120 validation repertoires were reported to have used the same platform as the 600 to 800 first-cohort repertoires.

Generated by immunoSEQ multiplex PCR, the TCRdb table keeps only in-frame clones and is missing some. The data contain some 100,000 clones, about 82% of them singletons. Germline values: CDR1 MNHNS, CDR2 SASEGT. With 8 bases removed from V and 6 bases from J, the gap between germline ends came to 20 bases. The CDR3 length is 14 residues. Study results and limitations: First-cohort TCR clusters tended to co-occur in the 90 to 150 validation repertoires, a later analysis found.

V is TRBV6-1 and J is TRBJ2-7; tentative D call: TRBD2 (5 bases). The TCR originated in a man aged 18 to 30 in good health and CMV-seronegative. The sequencing sample was made of PBMCs. CDR3 region: CASRRLAGLGEQYF. The CDR3, as DNA: TGTGCCAGCCGCCGGCTGGCGGGTTTAGGCGAGCAGTACTTC.